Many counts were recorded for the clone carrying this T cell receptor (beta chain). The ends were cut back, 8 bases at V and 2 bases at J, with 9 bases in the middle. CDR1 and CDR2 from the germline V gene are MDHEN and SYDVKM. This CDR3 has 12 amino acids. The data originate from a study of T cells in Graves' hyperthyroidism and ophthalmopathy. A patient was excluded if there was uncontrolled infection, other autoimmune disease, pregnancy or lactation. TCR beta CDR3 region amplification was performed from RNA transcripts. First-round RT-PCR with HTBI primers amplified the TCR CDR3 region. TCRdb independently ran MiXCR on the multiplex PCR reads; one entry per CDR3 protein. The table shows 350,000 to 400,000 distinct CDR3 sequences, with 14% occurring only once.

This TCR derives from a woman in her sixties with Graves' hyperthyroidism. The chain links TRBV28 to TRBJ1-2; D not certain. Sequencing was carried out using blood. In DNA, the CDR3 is TGTGCCAGCCAGGACGGGAACTATGGCTACACCTTC. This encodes CASQDGNYGYTF.